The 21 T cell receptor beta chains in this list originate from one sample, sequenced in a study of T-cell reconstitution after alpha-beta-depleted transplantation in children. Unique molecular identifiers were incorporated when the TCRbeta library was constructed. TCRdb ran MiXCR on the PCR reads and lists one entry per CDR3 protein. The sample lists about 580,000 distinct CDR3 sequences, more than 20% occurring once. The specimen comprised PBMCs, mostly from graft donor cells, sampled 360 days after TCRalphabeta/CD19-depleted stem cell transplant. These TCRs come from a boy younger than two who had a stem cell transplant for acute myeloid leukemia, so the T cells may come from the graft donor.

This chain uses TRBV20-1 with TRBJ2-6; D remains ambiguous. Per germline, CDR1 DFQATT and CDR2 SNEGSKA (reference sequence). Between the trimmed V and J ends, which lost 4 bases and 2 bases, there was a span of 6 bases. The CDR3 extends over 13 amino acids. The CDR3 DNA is TGCAGTGCTAAGGCCCCTGGGGCCAACGTCCTGACTTTC. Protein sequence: CSAKAPGANVLTF.

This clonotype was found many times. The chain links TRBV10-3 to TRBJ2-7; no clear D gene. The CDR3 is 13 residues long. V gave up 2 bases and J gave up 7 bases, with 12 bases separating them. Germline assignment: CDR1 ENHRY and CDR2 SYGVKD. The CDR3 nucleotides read TGTGCCATCAGTGAGGCCCCTTCGAGGGAGCAGTACTTC. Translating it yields CAISEAPSREQYF.

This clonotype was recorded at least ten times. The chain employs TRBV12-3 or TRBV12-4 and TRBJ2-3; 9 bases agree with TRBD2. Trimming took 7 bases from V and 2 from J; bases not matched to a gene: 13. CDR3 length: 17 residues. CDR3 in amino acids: CASTPPLLAGTTDTQYF. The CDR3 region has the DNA TGTGCCAGCACTCCGCCCCTCCTAGCGGGGACCACAGATACGCAGTATTTT.

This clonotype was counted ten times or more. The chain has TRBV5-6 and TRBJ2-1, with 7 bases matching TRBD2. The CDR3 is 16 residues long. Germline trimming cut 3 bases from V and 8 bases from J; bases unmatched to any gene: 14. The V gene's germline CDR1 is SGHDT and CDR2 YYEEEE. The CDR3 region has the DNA TGTGCCAGCAGCTCAGGTGGTCACGGGGGGTGGGATGAGCAGTTCTTC. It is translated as CASSSGGHGGWDEQFF.

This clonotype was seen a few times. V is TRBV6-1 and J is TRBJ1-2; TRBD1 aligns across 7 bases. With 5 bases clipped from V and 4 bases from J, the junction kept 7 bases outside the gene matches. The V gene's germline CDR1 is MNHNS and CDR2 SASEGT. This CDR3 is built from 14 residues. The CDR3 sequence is CASSTGQELYGYTF. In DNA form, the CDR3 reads TGTGCCAGCAGTACCGGACAGGAGCTCTATGGCTACACCTTC.

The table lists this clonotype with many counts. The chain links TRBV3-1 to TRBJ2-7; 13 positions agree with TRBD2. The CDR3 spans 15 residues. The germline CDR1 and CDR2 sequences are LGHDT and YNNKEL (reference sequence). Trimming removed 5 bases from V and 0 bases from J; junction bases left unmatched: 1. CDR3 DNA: TGTGCCAGCAGCAGACTAGCGGGGGGCTCCTACGAGCAGTACGTC. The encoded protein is CASSRLAGGSYEQYV.

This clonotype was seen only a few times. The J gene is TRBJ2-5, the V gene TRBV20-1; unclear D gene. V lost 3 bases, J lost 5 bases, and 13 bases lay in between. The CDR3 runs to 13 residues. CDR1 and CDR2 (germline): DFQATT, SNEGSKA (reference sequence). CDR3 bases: TGCAGTGCTAGTGAGCTGGTTATGGAGACCCAGTACTTC. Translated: CSASELVMETQYF.

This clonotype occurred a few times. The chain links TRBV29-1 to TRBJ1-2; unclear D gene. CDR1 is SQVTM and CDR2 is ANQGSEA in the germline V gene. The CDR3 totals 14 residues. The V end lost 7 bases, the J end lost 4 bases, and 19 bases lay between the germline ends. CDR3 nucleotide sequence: TGCAGCGCCCGTTATTCGGGGAATCTCTATGGCTACACCTTC. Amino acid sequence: CSARYSGNLYGYTF.

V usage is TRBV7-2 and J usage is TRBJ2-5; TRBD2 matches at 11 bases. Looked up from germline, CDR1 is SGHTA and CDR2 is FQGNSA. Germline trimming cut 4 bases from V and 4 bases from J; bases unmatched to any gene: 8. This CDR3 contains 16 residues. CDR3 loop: CASSSSSGGPTETQYF. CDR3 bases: TGTGCCAGCAGCTCCTCTAGCGGGGGGCCGACAGAGACCCAGTACTTC.

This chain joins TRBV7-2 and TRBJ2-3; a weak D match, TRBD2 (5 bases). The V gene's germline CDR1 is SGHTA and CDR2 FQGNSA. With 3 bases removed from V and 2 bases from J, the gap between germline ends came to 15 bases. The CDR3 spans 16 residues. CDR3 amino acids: CASSFGLGGVTDTQYF. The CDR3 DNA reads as TGTGCCAGCAGCTTTGGGCTAGGAGGAGTCACAGATACGCAGTATTTT.

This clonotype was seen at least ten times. The CDR3 nucleotides read TGTGCCAGCAGCTCAACCGGGGGAGATGGTGAAAAACTGTTTTTT. Amino acids: CASSSTGGDGEKLFF. The chain has TRBV7-6 and TRBJ1-4, with D perhaps matching TRBD1 (5 bases). Trimming left V 4 bases short and J 7 bases short, with 16 bases between. The CDR3 spans 15 residues. The germline CDR1 and CDR2 sequences are SGHVS and FNYEAQ.

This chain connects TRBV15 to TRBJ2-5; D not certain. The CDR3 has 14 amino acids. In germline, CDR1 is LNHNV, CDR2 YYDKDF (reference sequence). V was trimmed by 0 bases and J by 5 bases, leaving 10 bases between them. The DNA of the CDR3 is TGTGCCACCAGCAGAGATGCGGTGGTGGAGACCCAGTACTTC. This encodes CATSRDAVVETQYF.

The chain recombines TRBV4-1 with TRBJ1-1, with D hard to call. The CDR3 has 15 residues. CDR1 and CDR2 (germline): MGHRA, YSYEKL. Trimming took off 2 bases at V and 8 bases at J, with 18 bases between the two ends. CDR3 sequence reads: CASSQPGPQKGEAFF. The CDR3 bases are TGCGCCAGCAGCCAACCCGGCCCCCAGAAAGGGGAAGCTTTCTTT.

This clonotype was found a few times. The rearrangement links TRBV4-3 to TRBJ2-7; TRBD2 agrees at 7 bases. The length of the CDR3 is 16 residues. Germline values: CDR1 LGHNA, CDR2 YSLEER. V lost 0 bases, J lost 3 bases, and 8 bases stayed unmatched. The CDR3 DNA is TGCGCCAGCAGCCAAGAAGTGGCTAGCGGATTCTACGAGCAGTACTTC. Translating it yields CASSQEVASGFYEQYF.

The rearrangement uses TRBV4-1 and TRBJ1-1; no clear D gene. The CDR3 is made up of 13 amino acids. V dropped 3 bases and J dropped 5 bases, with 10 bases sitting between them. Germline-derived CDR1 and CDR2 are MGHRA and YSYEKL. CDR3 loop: CASSHPGMTEAFF. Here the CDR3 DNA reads TGCGCCAGCAGCCACCCTGGGATGACTGAAGCTTTCTTT.

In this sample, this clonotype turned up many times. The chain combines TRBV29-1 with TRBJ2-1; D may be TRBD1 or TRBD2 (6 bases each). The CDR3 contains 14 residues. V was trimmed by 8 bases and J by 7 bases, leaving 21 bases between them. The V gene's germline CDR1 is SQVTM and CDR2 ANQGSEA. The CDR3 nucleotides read TGCAGCACCCCCGGGGGCCCTACCCCGAATGAGCAGTTCTTC. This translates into CSTPGGPTPNEQFF.

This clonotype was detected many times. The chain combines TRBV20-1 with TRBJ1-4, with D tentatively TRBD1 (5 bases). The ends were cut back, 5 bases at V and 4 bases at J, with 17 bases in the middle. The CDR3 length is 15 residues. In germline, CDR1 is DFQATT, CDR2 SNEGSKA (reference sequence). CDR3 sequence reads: CSAPPLGGYNEKLFF. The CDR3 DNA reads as TGCAGTGCTCCCCCGTTGGGGGGATATAATGAAAAACTGTTTTTT.

The DNA for the CDR3 is TGTGCCAGCAGCACTCCCAAGGCCCCAGGACAGGCCTATAATTCACCCCTCCACTTT. Encoded protein: CASSTPKAPGQAYNSPLHF. This sequence joins TRBV21-1 and TRBJ1-6; the table's D call, TRBD1, was not checked against the DNA. TRBV21-1 is termed a pseudogene. This CDR3 has 19 residues.

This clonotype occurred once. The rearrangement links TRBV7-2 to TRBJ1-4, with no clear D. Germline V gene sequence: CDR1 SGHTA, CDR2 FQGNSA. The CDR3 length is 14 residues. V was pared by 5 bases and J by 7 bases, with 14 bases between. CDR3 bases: TGTGCCAGCAGCAGGCCAGTCCGGACTGAAAAACTGTTTTTT. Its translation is CASSRPVRTEKLFF.

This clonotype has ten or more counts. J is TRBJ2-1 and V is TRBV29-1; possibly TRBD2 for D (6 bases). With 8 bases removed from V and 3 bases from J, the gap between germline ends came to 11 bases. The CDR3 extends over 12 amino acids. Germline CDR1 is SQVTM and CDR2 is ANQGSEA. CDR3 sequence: CSTLGGYNEQFF. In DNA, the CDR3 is TGCAGCACTCTGGGGGGCTACAATGAGCAGTTCTTC.

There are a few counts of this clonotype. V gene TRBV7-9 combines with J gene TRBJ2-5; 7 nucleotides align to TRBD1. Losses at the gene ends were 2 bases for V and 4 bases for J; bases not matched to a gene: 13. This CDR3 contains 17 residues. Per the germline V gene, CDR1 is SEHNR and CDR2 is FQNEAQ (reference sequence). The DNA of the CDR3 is TGTGCCAGCAGCTTAACGGTACCGAGGGGGCGCGTAGAGACCCAGTACTTC. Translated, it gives CASSLTVPRGRVETQYF.